These 6 T cell receptor beta chains originate from one sample sequenced in a study of blood T cells in healthy people across ages. A sample-barcoded 5' primer and a J-beta primer mix were used in a second PCR of roughly 7 to 11 cycles. TCRdb re-derived calls from the 5' RACE reads in MiXCR, one entry per CDR3 protein. Of 1.5 million or so distinct CDR3 sequences in the sample, about 40% were seen once. Specimen: blood. All receptors come from a woman under 30 in good health.

V usage is TRBV10-3 and J usage is TRBJ1-5; D is undetermined. This CDR3 has 13 residues. V lost 6 bases to trimming and J lost 1 base, with 7 bases between them. Germline-derived CDR1 and CDR2 are ENHRY and SYGVKD. CDR3 DNA sequence: TGTGCCATCAGGGAACAGAGCAATCAGCCCCAGCATTTT. Amino acid sequence: CAIREQSNQPQHF.

The rearrangement links TRBV2 to TRBJ2-3; D is possibly TRBD2 (5 bases). The CDR3 spans 15 residues. The germline V gene has CDR1 SNHLY and CDR2 FYNNEI. V was shortened by 7 bases and J by 2 bases, with 16 bases between the two germline ends. The CDR3 spells CASNSLEDNTDTQYF. In nucleotides, the CDR3 is TGTGCCAGCAACAGTTTGGAGGATAACACAGATACGCAGTATTTT. Full variable domain (outside the CDR3, taken from reference TRBV2 and TRBJ2-3): EPEVTQTPSHQVTQMGQEVILRCVPISNHLYFYWYRQILGQKVEFLVSFYNNEISEKSEIFDDQFSVERPDGSNFTLKIRSTKLEDSAMYFCASNSLEDNTDTQYFGPGTRLTVL.

This clonotype has only a few counts. The chain is built from TRBV4-2 and TRBJ2-5, with D tentatively TRBD1 (8 bases). The CDR3 spans 16 residues. Germline CDR1 reads LGHNA; CDR2 reads YNFKEQ. V gave up 2 bases and J gave up 4 bases, with 17 bases separating them. The CDR3 DNA reads TGTGCCAGCAGCCAATTTTTCACAGGGGGGGGAGAGACCCAGTACTTC. As protein: CASSQFFTGGGETQYF.

V is TRBV5-1 and J is TRBJ2-7; D tentatively fits TRBD1 or TRBD2 (5 bases each). Per the germline V gene, CDR1 is SGHRS and CDR2 is YFSETQ. CDR3 length: 13 amino acids. The ends were cut back, 4 bases at V and 2 bases at J, with 10 bases in the middle. As DNA, the CDR3 is TGCGCCAGCAGCCGGGGCTTCACCTACGAGCAGTACTTC. This encodes CASSRGFTYEQYF.

The CDR3 coding sequence is TGCGCCAGCAGCTTGGGCGTCGAGACAGAGGGCTACACCTTC. It is translated as CASSLGVETEGYTF. This chain links TRBV5-1 with TRBJ1-2; D may be TRBD1 (5 bases). Germline V gene sequence: CDR1 SGHRS, CDR2 YFSETQ. V shed 0 bases and J shed 8 bases, with 14 bases lying between them. This CDR3 has 14 amino acids.

V and J are TRBV28 and TRBJ2-7, with 8 positions matching TRBD1. CDR3 size: 15 residues. The junction had 11 bases not matched to a gene; V was cut back by 6 bases and J by 4 bases. From germline, CDR1 is MDHEN and CDR2 SYDVKM. CDR3 loop: CASSSTGGIGYEQYF. The CDR3 DNA sequence: TGTGCCAGCAGCTCAACAGGGGGTATCGGTTACGAGCAGTACTTC.